Below, 25 T cell receptor beta chains from the same sample are listed, as sequenced in a study of a mutant IDH1 vaccine in newly diagnosed glioma. These receptors have no known antigen. Time point: week 11, during vaccination. Vaccination comprised doses that each held 300 ug of mutant IDH1 20-mer peptide, plus topical imiquimod. Using immunoSEQ multiplex PCR, the repertoire was profiled, and TCRdb retains in-frame clones only, with some absent. The sample shows around 120,000 clones, 80% of them seen only once. The sample was PBMCs, taken from a glioma patient whose treatment included an IDH1 peptide vaccine. These receptors all come from a man in his forties with glioma.

This clone was counted only a few times. CDR3 region: CASSESTENYGYTF. The CDR3 coding sequence is TGTGCCAGCAGTGAGAGCACAGAGAACTATGGCTACACCTTC. The gene calls are TRBV6-1 and TRBJ1-2; no clear D gene. The CDR3 has 14 residues. V was trimmed by 3 bases and J by 2 bases, leaving 10 bases between them. Per the germline V gene, CDR1 is MNHNS and CDR2 is SASEGT.

This sequence joins TRBV5-6 and TRBJ2-4; 15 bases fit TRBD2. V was clipped by 4 bases and J by 8 bases; unmatched bases: 10. Germline V lookup: CDR1 SGHDT, CDR2 YYEEEE. The CDR3 length is 17 residues. The CDR3 loop reads CASSGGGLAGGSDIQYF. The CDR3 nucleotides are TGTGCCAGCAGCGGTGGTGGACTAGCGGGAGGGTCGGACATTCAGTACTTC.

This chain connects TRBV9 to TRBJ1-1; D unresolved. Germline-derived CDR1 and CDR2 are SGDLS and YYNGEE. The CDR3 extends over 13 amino acids. Trimming took 4 bases from V and 4 from J, leaving 11 bases between them. The CDR3 spells CASSPNWGTEAFF. The CDR3 region has the DNA TGTGCCAGCAGCCCGAACTGGGGCACTGAAGCTTTCTTT. Filled out from reference TRBV9 and TRBJ1-1, the complete variable domain reads DSGVTQTPKHLITATGQRVTLRCSPRSGDLSVYWYQQSLDQGLQFLIQYYNGEERAKGNILERFSAQQFPDLHSELNLSSLELGDSALYFCASSPNWGTEAFFGQGTRLTVV.

The gene calls are TRBV5-6 and TRBJ2-5; D gene uncertain. The CDR3 length is 14 residues. Germline assignment: CDR1 SGHDT and CDR2 YYEEEE. Between the trimmed V and J ends, which lost 2 bases and 4 bases, there was a span of 12 bases. The CDR3 region is CASSFIEAPETQYF. CDR3 in DNA: TGTGCCAGCAGCTTCATCGAGGCTCCAGAGACCCAGTACTTC. Variable domain in full (rest from reference TRBV5-6 and TRBJ2-5): DAGVTQSPTHLIKTRGQQVTLRCSPKSGHDTVSWYQQALGQGPQFIFQYYEEEERQRGNFPDRFSGHQFPNYSSELNVNALLLGDSALYLCASSFIEAPETQYFGPGTRLLVL.

The chain employs TRBV28 and TRBJ2-7; D uncertain. Trimming stripped 2 bases from V and 5 bases from J, with 7 bases between. Looked up from germline, CDR1 is MDHEN and CDR2 is SYDVKM. The CDR3 length is 12 residues. CDR3: CASSLGVNEQYF. CDR3 bases: TGTGCCAGCAGTTTAGGAGTCAACGAGCAGTACTTC.

This chain joins TRBV7-2 and TRBJ2-7; TRBD2 might be the D (5 bases). Germline lookup yields CDR1 SGHTA and CDR2 FQGNSA. Trimming left V 4 bases short and J 4 bases short, with 8 bases between. This CDR3 is built from 12 residues. The CDR3 region has the DNA TGTGCCAGCAGCTCCCGGGGTTACGAGCAGTACTTC. Protein product: CASSSRGYEQYF.

The J gene is TRBJ2-5, the V gene TRBV5-4; TRBD2 matches at 14 bases. The junction had 6 bases not matched to a gene; V was cut back by 4 bases and J by 4 bases. The germline gives CDR1 SGHNT, CDR2 YYREEE (reference sequence). This CDR3 has 16 residues. The CDR3 DNA sequence: TGTGCCAGCAGCAGACGACTAGCGGGGGGGAGAGAGACCCAGTACTTC. Residues: CASSRRLAGGRETQYF.

Notes on this clone: Within the sample, other DNA sequences also encode this same CDR3. The rearrangement uses TRBV5-1 and TRBJ1-5; possible D gene TRBD1, 5 bases. Per germline, CDR1 SGHRS and CDR2 YFSETQ. This CDR3 has 15 amino acids. V lost 2 bases, J lost 4 bases, and 13 bases lay in between. The CDR3 nucleotides are TGCGCCAGCAGCTTCGATGGAGGGGCGAATCAGCCCCAGCATTTT. This sequence encodes CASSFDGGANQPQHF.

The chain uses TRBV27 and TRBJ2-1, with unresolved D. V lost 4 bases and J lost 6, with 10 bases in between. Germline CDR1 and CDR2: MNHEY and SMNVEV (reference sequence). The CDR3 spans 13 residues. For the CDR3, the DNA is TGTGCCAGCAGTTCCACGATCCGCAATGAGCAGTTCTTC. Protein: CASSSTIRNEQFF.

In this sample, this clone turned up once. The V gene is TRBV19, the J gene TRBJ1-5; the match to TRBD1 covers 12 bases. Germline V lookup: CDR1 LNHDA, CDR2 SQIVND (reference sequence). CDR3 length: 18 amino acids. Losses at the gene ends were 0 bases for V and 5 bases for J; bases not matched to a gene: 8. CDR3: CASSIDAGTGGPDQPQHF. In nucleotides, the CDR3 is TGTGCCAGTAGTATAGATGCCGGGACAGGGGGCCCGGATCAGCCCCAGCATTTT.

The sample holds a few counts of this clone. The V and J genes are TRBV7-3 and TRBJ1-5; D gene unclear. The V gene lost 5 bases and the J gene lost 1 base, with 21 bases spanning the gap. The CDR3 is 18 amino acids. Germline lookup yields CDR1 SGHTA and CDR2 FQGTGA. This CDR3 reads CASSPPEWGRSSNQPQHF. The DNA of the CDR3 is TGTGCCAGCAGCCCACCCGAGTGGGGTCGGTCCAGCAATCAGCCCCAGCATTTT.

In this sample, this clone turned up once. The V call is TRBV25-1, the J call TRBJ2-5; possibly TRBD1 or TRBD2 for D (5 bases each). The CDR3 runs 17 residues. Germline-derived CDR1 and CDR2 are MGHDK and SYGVNS. Trimming pared 3 bases from V and 1 base from J, leaving 18 bases between. CDR3 DNA sequence: TGTGCCAGCAGTGAGCACCTGGGACGGAACCCCCAAGAGACCCAGTACTTC. It yields the protein CASSEHLGRNPQETQYF.

This chain links TRBV28 with TRBJ2-1, with 8 nucleotides matching TRBD2. The CDR3 is 15 residues long. The germline gives CDR1 MDHEN, CDR2 SYDVKM. Trimming at V came to 5 bases and at J to 10 bases, leaving 13 bases not matched to a gene. DNA of the CDR3: TGTGCCAGCAGTCAGACTAGCGCTTCCCTCGGGGAGCAGTTCTTC. Residues: CASSQTSASLGEQFF.

This chain joins TRBV9 and TRBJ2-3; 9 bases agree with TRBD1. The CDR3 runs to 15 residues. V lost 3 bases to trimming and J lost 2 bases; unmatched junction nucleotides: 4. Germline-derived CDR1 and CDR2 are SGDLS and YYNGEE. The CDR3 DNA reads as TGTGCCAGCAGCGCTTACAGGGGGCTCACAGATACGCAGTATTTT. Protein product: CASSAYRGLTDTQYF.

The chain carries TRBV19 and TRBJ2-5; no clear D gene. Germline assignment: CDR1 LNHDA and CDR2 SQIVND (reference sequence). With 3 bases removed from V and 1 base from J, the gap between germline ends came to 9 bases. This CDR3 contains 14 residues. The CDR3 sequence: CASSMIGPQETQYF. DNA for the CDR3: TGTGCCAGTAGTATGATTGGGCCCCAAGAGACCCAGTACTTC.

The chain couples TRBV9 to TRBJ1-5, with a tentative D call TRBD1 (5 bases). CDR3 size: 14 residues. Per the germline V gene, CDR1 is SGDLS and CDR2 is YYNGEE. V was shortened by 0 bases and J by 2 bases, with 6 bases between the two germline ends. CDR3 protein: CASSVGGGNQPQHF. CDR3 in DNA: TGTGCCAGCAGCGTAGGAGGGGGCAATCAGCCCCAGCATTTT.

The sample holds a few counts of this clone. The J gene is TRBJ1-5, the V gene TRBV19; D may be TRBD1 (5 bases). This CDR3 contains 14 residues. Germline V lookup: CDR1 LNHDA, CDR2 SQIVND (reference sequence). V lost 6 bases, J lost 7 bases, and 16 bases lay in between. The CDR3 nucleotides read TGTGCCAGTAGAGCACGGGTCAGGGACCAGCCCCAGCATTTT. Residues: CASRARVRDQPQHF. Full variable domain (missing parts from reference TRBV19 and TRBJ1-5): DGGITQSPKYLFRKEGQNVTLSCEQNLNHDAMYWYRQDPGQGLRLIYYSQIVNDFQKGDIAEGYSVSREKKESFPLTVTSAQKNPTAFYLCASRARVRDQPQHFGDGTRLSIL.

This clone appeared a single time. The gene calls are TRBV19 and TRBJ2-7, with a tentative D call TRBD1 (6 bases). Germline CDR1 reads LNHDA; CDR2 reads SQIVND (reference sequence). Trimming cost V 1 base and J 1 base, with 11 bases left between them. This CDR3 region has 15 residues. The CDR3 sequence: CASSIAPTGSYEQYF. CDR3 bases: TGTGCCAGTAGTATAGCCCCCACAGGGTCCTACGAGCAGTACTTC.

V usage is TRBV5-6 and J usage is TRBJ2-5; unclear D gene. The J call may be in error: the DNA end matches TRBJ2-7 better. The CDR3 is made up of 13 amino acids. Germline loops: CDR1 SGHDT, CDR2 YYEEEE. The CDR3 spells CASSLIGLAEQYF. CDR3 bases: TGTGCCAGCAGCTTGATCGGGCTCGCCGAGCAGTACTTC.

This chain joins TRBV4-1 and TRBJ2-3; TRBD1 is a possible D gene (6 bases). Germline V lookup: CDR1 MGHRA, CDR2 YSYEKL. V was clipped by 0 bases and J by 6 bases, with 25 bases between them. This CDR3 has 19 amino acids. The CDR3, as DNA: TGCGCCAGCAGCCAAGATCTTTGGGTACAGGGTTCAGGGTGGGATACGCAGTATTTT. Its translation: CASSQDLWVQGSGWDTQYF.

This sequence joins TRBV6-4 and TRBJ2-3, with D possibly matching TRBD2 (5 bases). Germline V gene lookup returns CDR1 MRHNA and CDR2 SNTAGT. There are 14 residues in the CDR3. Trimming took off 2 bases at V and 0 bases at J, with 6 bases between the two ends. Here the CDR3 DNA reads TGTGCCAGCAGTGACGGCGGGAGCACAGATACGCAGTATTTT. Protein product: CASSDGGSTDTQYF.

The chain combines TRBV6-4 with TRBJ2-3, with unresolved D. Germline assignment: CDR1 MRHNA and CDR2 SNTAGT. Deletions cut 6 bases from V and 4 bases from J, with 14 bases between. This CDR3 is 14 amino acids long. The CDR3 loop reads CASRITPTADTQYF. The CDR3 DNA reads TGTGCCAGCAGAATAACACCCACGGCAGATACGCAGTATTTT.

V is TRBV14 and J is TRBJ2-7; 7 bases are shared with TRBD2. Germline V CDR1 and CDR2: SGHDN, FVKESK. The CDR3 totals 16 residues. J lost 0 bases, V lost 4 bases, and 9 bases had no gene match. As DNA, the CDR3 is TGTGCCAGCAGCCCCAGACTAGCCCAAAGCTCCTACGAGCAGTACTTC. Its protein is CASSPRLAQSSYEQYF. The whole variable domain, remainder taken from reference TRBV14 and TRBJ2-7, is EAGVTQFPSHSVIEKGQTVTLRCDPISGHDNLYWYRRVMGKEIKFLLHFVKESKQDESGMPNNRFLAERTGGTYSTLKVQPAELEDSGVYFCASSPRLAQSSYEQYFGPGTRLTVT.

This chain uses TRBV2 with TRBJ2-3, with TRBD1 matching over 12 bases. The CDR3 extends over 15 amino acids. Per the germline V gene, CDR1 is SNHLY and CDR2 is FYNNEI. V lost 5 bases and J lost 2; bases outside the gene matches: 2. Here the CDR3 reads CASSLGQGATDTQYF. The CDR3, as DNA: TGTGCCAGCAGTTTGGGACAGGGGGCCACAGATACGCAGTATTTT.

The J gene is TRBJ1-2, the V gene TRBV25-1; D is ambiguous. Between the trimmed V and J ends, which lost 2 bases and 1 base, there was a span of 5 bases. Germline-derived CDR1 and CDR2 are MGHDK and SYGVNS. This CDR3 comprises 13 residues. The CDR3 region has the DNA TGTGCCAGCAGTGAACAGTTTAACTATGGCTACACCTTC. This encodes CASSEQFNYGYTF.